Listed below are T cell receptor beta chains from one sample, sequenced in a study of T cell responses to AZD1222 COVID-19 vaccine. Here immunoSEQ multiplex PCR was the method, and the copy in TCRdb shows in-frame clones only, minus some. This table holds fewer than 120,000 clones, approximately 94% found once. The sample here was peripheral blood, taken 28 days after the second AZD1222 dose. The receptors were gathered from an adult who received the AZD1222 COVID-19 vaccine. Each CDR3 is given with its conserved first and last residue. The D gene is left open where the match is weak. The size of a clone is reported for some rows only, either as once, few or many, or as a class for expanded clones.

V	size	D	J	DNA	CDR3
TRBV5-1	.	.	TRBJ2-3	TGCGCCAGCAGCTTGGATATTAGCCCAGATACGCAGTATTTT	CASSLDISPDTQYF
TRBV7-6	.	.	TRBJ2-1	TGTGCCAGCAGTGCAGGAGGCCCTGAGCAGTTCTTC	CASSAGGPEQFF
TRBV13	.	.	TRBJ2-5	TGTGCCAGCACCCCCGAGGGGAGACGTGCCCAGTACTTC	CASTPEGRRAQYF
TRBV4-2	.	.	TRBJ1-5	TGTGCCAGCAGCCAAGGGGCACCAAATCAGCCCCAGCATTTT	CASSQGAPNQPQHF
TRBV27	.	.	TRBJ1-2	TGTGCCAGCAGTTTGACCCCTAACTATGGCTACACCTTC	CASSLTPNYGYTF
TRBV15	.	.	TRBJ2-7	TGTGCCACCAGCCCCGCCCCGGGCGAGCAGTACTTC	CATSPAPGEQYF
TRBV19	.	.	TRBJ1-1	TGTGCCAGTAGTATTAGGGGGAGCACTGAAGCTTTCTTT	CASSIRGSTEAFF
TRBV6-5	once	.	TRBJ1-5	TGTGCCAGCATGATGTGGCAGGGCGGCAATCAGCCCCAGCATTTT	CASMMWQGGNQPQHF
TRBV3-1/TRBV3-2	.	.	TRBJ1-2	TGTGCCAGCAGCCATGTTCCGGACAGAGCTAACTATGGCTACACCTTC	CASSHVPDRANYGYTF
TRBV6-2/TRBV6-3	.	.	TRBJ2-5	TGTGCCAGCAGTTACTCGAGTATTCAGGCCCCCGAGACCCAGTACTTC	CASSYSSIQAPETQYF
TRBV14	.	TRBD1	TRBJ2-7	TGTGCCAGCAGCCAAGGCCCGGGACAGGGAAACGAGCAGTACTTC	CASSQGPGQGNEQYF
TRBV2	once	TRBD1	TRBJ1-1	TGTGCCAGCGGCGGACAGGGCTACACTGAAGCTTTCTTT	CASGGQGYTEAFF
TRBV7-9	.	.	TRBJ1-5	TGTGCCAGCAGCCCCAGGGGTTCGGGAGATCAGCCCCAGCATTTT	CASSPRGSGDQPQHF
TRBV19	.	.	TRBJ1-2	TGTGCCAGTAGTATGGGCGGTTATGGCTACACCTTC	CASSMGGYGYTF
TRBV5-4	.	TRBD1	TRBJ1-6	TGTGCCAGCAGCGGACAGGGGGACTATTCACCCCTCCACTTT	CASSGQGDYSPLHF
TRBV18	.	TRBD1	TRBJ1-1	TGTGCCAGCTCAACGGACAGGGGGACTGAAGCTTTCTTT	CASSTDRGTEAFF
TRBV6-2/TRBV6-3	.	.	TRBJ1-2	TGTGCCAGCAGTTACACAAATGGCTACACCTTC	CASSYTNGYTF
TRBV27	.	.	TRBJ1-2	TGTGCCAGCAGTTCATTCGGGACGCCCTACTATGGCTACACCTTC	CASSSFGTPYYGYTF
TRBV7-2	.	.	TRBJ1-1	TGTGCCAGCAGCCTCCCGGAGAGCACTGAAGCTTTCTTT	CASSLPESTEAFF
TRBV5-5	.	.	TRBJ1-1	TGTGCCAGCAGCGGGGGATGGGAGAACACTGAAGCTTTCTTT	CASSGGWENTEAFF
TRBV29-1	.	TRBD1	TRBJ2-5	TGCAGCGTGAACAGGGGTGGGGAGACCCAGTACTTC	CSVNRGGETQYF
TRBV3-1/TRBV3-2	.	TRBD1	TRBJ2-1	TGTGCCAGCAGCCAAGATGGGACAGGGGCTTCGGATGAGCAGTTCTTC	CASSQDGTGASDEQFF
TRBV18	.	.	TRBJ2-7	TGTGCCAGCCTTCCGGGGCAGGGAGCCTACGAGCAGTACTTC	CASLPGQGAYEQYF
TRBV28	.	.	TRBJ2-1	TGTGCCAGCAGAACAGGCCCGGGCTACAATGAGCAGTTCTTC	CASRTGPGYNEQFF
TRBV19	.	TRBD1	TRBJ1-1	TGTGCCAGCGCATTTTGGGACAGGGATGAAGCTTTCTTT	CASAFWDRDEAFF
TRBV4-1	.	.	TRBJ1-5	TGCGCCAGCAGCCAAGTGGCCTGGGGGGAGGGTAAGAATAGCAATCAGCCCCAGCATTTT	CASSQVAWGEGKNSNQPQHF
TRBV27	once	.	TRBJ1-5	TGTGCCAGCAGCCTAGCGAACAATCAGCCCCAGCATTTT	CASSLANNQPQHF
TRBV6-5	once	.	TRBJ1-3	TGTGCCATTCAAGGGAAACAGAGAAACACCATATATTTT	CAIQGKQRNTIYF
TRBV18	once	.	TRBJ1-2	TGTGCCAGCTCACCTGCTCCTACCCCCAGGGAATACACCTTC	CASSPAPTPREYTF
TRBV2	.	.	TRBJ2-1	TGTGCCATAATAGTGGGTTTCCCGACGGAGAATGAGCAGTTCTTC	CAIIVGFPTENEQFF
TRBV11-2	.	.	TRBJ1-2	TGTGCCAGCAGCTCGTTAACAGGGTCGAACTATGGCTACACCTTC	CASSSLTGSNYGYTF
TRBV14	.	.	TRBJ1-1	TGTGCCAGCAGGGCGGGCGCTGAAGCTTTCTTT	CASRAGAEAFF
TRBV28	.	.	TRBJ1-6	TGTGCCAGCACCGCCAGAACAGGGCCCGGATCACCCCTCCACTTT	CASTARTGPGSPLHF
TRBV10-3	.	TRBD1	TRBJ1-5	TGTGCCATCAGTGCGGGACAGTCGGGGCAGCCCCAGCATTTT	CAISAGQSGQPQHF
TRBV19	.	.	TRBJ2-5	TGTGCCAGTAGTATCGGAATTCAAGAGACCCAGTACTTC	CASSIGIQETQYF
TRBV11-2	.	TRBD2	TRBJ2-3	TGTGCCAGCAGTTTAAAGTGGCTAGCGGACACAGATACGCAGTATTTT	CASSLKWLADTDTQYF
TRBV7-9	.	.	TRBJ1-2	TGTGCCAGCAGCTTAGCGTCGGGCGACGGCTACACCTTC	CASSLASGDGYTF
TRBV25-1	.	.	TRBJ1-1	TGTGCCAGCAGTGAATATATAGGGACAGAAGCTTTCTTT	CASSEYIGTEAFF
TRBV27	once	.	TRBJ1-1	TGTGCCAGCCTGGGGGTTCTCCAGGGGAACACTGAAGCTTTCTTT	CASLGVLQGNTEAFF